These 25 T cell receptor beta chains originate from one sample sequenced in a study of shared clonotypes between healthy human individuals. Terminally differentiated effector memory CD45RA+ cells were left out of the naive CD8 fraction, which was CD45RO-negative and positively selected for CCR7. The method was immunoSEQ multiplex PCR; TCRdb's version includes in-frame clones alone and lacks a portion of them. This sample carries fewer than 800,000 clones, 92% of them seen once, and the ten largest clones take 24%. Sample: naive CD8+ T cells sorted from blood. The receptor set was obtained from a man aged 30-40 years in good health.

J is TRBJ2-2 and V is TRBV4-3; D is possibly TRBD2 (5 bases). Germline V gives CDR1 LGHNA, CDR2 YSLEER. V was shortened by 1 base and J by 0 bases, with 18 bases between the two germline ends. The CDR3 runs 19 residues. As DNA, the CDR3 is TGCGCCAGCAGCCAAGTGGGAGTGCTTAAGAGGCCGAACACCGGGGAGCTGTTTTTT. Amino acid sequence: CASSQVGVLKRPNTGELFF.

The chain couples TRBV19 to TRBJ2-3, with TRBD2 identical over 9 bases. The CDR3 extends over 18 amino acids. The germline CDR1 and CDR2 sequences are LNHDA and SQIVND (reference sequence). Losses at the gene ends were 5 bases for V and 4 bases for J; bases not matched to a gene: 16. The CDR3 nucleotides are TGTGCCAGTAGTCATGGGTTGGCTAGCGGGGTGGAGGCAGATACGCAGTATTTT. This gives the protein CASSHGLASGVEADTQYF. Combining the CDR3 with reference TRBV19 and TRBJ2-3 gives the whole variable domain DGGITQSPKYLFRKEGQNVTLSCEQNLNHDAMYWYRQDPGQGLRLIYYSQIVNDFQKGDIAEGYSVSREKKESFPLTVTSAQKNPTAFYLCASSHGLASGVEADTQYFGPGTRLTVL.

The CDR3 DNA is TGTGCCAGCAGCTTAGCGGGAGGGCTATACGAGCAGTACTTC. Encoded protein: CASSLAGGLYEQYF. The chain recombines TRBV13 with TRBJ2-7, with TRBD2 matching over 8 bases. CDR3 length equals 14 residues. Germline-derived CDR1 and CDR2 are PRHDT and FYEKMQ (reference sequence). The V and J ends lost 1 base and 4 bases, in that order; junction bases with no gene match: 3.

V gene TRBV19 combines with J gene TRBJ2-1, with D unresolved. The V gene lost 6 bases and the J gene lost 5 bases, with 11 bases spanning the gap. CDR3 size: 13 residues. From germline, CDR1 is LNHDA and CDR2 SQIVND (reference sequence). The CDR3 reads CASSLYVNNEQFF. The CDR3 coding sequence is TGTGCCAGTAGCCTCTATGTCAACAATGAGCAGTTCTTC.

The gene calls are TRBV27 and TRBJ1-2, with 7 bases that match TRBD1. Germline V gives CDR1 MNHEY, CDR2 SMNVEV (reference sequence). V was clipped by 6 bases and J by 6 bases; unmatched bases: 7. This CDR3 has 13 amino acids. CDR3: CASRGGDRHGYTF. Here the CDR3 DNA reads TGTGCCAGCAGGGGGGGGGACAGACATGGCTACACCTTC.

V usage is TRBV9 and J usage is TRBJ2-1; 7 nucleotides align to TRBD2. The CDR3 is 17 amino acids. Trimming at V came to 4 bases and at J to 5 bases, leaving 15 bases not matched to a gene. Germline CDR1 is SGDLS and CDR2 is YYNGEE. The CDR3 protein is CASSPPKRASGNNEQFF. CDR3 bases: TGTGCCAGCAGCCCCCCTAAGAGGGCTAGCGGTAACAATGAGCAGTTCTTC.

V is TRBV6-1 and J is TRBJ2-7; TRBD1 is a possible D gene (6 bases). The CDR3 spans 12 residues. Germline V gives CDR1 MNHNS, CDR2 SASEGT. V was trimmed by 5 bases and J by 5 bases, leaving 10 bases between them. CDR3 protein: CASSSYRDEQYF. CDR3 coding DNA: TGTGCCAGCAGTTCCTACAGGGACGAGCAGTACTTC.

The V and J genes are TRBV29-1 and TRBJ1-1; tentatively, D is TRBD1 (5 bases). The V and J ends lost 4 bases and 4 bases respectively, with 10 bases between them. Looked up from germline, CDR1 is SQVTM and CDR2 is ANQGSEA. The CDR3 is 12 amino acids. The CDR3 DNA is TGCAGCGTTGTGGAGGGGAGCACTGAAGCTTTCTTT. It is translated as CSVVEGSTEAFF.

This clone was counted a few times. CDR3 loop: CASSQDLEGQNQPQHF. The DNA of the CDR3 is TGCGCCAGCAGCCAGGACCTCGAAGGCCAAAATCAGCCCCAGCATTTT. The chain recombines TRBV4-1 with TRBJ1-5, with D unresolved. The germline V gene has CDR1 MGHRA and CDR2 YSYEKL. V was trimmed by 3 bases and J by 4 bases, leaving 16 bases between them. This CDR3 has 16 residues.

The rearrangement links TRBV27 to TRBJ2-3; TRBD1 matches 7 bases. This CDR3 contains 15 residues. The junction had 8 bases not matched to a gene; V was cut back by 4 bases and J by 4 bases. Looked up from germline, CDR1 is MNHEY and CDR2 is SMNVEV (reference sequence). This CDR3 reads CASSSRQGGSDTQYF. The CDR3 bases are TGTGCCAGCAGTTCCCGACAGGGTGGGTCAGATACGCAGTATTTT.

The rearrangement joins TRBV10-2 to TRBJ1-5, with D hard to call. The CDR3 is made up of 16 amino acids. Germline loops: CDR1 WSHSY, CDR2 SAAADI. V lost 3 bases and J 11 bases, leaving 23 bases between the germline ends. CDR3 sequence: CASSDLYRAGQWAQHF. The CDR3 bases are TGCGCCAGCAGTGATCTTTATAGAGCTGGTCAATGGGCCCAGCATTTT.

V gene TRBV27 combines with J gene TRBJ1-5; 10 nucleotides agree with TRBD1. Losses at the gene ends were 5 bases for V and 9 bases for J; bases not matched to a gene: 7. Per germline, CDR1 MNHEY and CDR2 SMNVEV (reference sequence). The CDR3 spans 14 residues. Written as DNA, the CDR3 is TGTGCCAGCAGTCCCGGGACAGGGGTGTGGCCCCAGCATTTT. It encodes CASSPGTGVWPQHF.

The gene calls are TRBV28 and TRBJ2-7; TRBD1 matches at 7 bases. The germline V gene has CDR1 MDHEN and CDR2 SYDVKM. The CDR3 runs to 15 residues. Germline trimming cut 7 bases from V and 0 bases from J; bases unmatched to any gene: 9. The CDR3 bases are TGTGCCAGCACCCCGACAGGGTTGAGCTCCTACGAGCAGTACTTC. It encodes CASTPTGLSSYEQYF.

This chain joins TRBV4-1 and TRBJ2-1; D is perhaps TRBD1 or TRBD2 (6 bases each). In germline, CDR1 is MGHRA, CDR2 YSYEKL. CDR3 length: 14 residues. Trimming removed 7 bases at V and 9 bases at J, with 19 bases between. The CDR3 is CASTGGQGISEQFF. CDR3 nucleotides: TGCGCCAGCACTGGGGGGCAGGGTATCAGTGAGCAGTTCTTC.

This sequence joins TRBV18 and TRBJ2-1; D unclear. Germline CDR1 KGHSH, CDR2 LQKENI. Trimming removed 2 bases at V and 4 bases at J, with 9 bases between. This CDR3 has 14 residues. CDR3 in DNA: TGTGCCAGCTCACCAGTACCTACTTACAATGAGCAGTTCTTC. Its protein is CASSPVPTYNEQFF.

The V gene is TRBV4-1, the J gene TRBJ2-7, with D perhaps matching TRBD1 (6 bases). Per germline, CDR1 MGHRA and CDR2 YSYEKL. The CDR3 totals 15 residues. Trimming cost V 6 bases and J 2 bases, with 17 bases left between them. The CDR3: CASRHRTESTYEQYF. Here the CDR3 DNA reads TGCGCCAGCAGGCATCGGACAGAGTCCACCTACGAGCAGTACTTC.

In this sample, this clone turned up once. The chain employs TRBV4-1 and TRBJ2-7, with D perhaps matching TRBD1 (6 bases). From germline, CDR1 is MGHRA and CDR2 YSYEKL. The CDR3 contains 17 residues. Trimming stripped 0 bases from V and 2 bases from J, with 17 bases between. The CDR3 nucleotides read TGCGCCAGCAGCCAAGACCTCACAGGGTATAACCCCTACGAGCAGTACTTC. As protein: CASSQDLTGYNPYEQYF.

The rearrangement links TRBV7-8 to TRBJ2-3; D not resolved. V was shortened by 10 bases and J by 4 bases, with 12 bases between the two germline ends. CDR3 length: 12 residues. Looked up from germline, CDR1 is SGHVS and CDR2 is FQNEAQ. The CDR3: CAIKGTADTQYF. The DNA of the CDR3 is TGTGCCATTAAAGGAACCGCAGATACGCAGTATTTT.

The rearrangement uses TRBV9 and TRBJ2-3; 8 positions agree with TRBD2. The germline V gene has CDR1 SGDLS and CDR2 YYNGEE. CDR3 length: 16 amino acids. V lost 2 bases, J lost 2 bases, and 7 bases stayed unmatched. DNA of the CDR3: TGTGCCAGCAGCGTCGATAGCGGGATCCTCACAGATACGCAGTATTTT. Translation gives CASSVDSGILTDTQYF. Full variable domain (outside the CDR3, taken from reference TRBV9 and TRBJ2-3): DSGVTQTPKHLITATGQRVTLRCSPRSGDLSVYWYQQSLDQGLQFLIQYYNGEERAKGNILERFSAQQFPDLHSELNLSSLELGDSALYFCASSVDSGILTDTQYFGPGTRLTVL.

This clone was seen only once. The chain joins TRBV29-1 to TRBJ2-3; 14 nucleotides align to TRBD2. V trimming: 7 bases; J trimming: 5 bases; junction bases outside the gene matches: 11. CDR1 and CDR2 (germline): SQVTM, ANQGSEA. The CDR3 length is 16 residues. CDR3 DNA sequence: TGCAGCGCCGATCCGGGACTAGCGGGAGAGGGAGATACGCAGTATTTT. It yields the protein CSADPGLAGEGDTQYF.

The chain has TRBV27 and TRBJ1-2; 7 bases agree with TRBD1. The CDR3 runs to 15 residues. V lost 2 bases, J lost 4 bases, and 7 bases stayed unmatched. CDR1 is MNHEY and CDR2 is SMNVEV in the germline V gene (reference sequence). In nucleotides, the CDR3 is TGTGCCAGCAGTTTAGGAAGGGGGCTCATCTATGGCTACACCTTC. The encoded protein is CASSLGRGLIYGYTF.

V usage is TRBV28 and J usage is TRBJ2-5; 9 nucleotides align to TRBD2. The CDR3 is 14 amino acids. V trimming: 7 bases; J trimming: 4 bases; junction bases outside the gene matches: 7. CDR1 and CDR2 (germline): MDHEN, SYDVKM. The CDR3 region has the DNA TGTGCCAGCAACGGCGGGAGGGCCATAGAGACCCAGTACTTC. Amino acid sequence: CASNGGRAIETQYF. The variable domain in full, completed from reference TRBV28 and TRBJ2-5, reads DVKVTQSSRYLVKRTGEKVFLECVQDMDHENMFWYRQDPGLGLRLIYFSYDVKMKEKGDIPEGYSVSREKKERFSLILESASTNQTSMYLCASNGGRAIETQYFGPGTRLLVL.

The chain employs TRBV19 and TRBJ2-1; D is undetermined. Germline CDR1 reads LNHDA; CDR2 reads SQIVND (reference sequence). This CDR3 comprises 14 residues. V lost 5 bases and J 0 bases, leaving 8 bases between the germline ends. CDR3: CASSFPTSYNEQFF. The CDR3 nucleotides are TGTGCCAGTAGTTTCCCTACCTCCTACAATGAGCAGTTCTTC.

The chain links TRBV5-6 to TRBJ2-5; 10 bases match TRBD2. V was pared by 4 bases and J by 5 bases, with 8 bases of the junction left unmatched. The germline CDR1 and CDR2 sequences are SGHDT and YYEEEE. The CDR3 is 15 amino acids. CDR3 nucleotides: TGTGCCAGCAGCCACCTAGCGGGAGCCCGGGAGACCCAGTACTTC. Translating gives CASSHLAGARETQYF. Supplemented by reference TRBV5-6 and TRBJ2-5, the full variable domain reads DAGVTQSPTHLIKTRGQQVTLRCSPKSGHDTVSWYQQALGQGPQFIFQYYEEEERQRGNFPDRFSGHQFPNYSSELNVNALLLGDSALYLCASSHLAGARETQYFGPGTRLLVL.

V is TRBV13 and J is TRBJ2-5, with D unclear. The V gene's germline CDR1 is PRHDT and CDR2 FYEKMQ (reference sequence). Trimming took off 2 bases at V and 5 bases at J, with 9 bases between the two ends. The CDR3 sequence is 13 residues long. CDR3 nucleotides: TGTGCCAGCAGCTTAAAGGGCGTGGAGACCCAGTACTTC. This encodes CASSLKGVETQYF.